The 28 T cell receptor beta chains below were found in one sample sequenced in a study of regulatory T cells in long-lasting Graves disease. Relying on iRepertoire HTBI primers and Arm-PCR of CDR3 regions, the team built TCR beta libraries. TCRdb recomputed calls from the multiplex PCR reads with MiXCR, one row per CDR3 protein. The sample records around 450,000 distinct CDR3 sequences, roughly 16% being singletons. Time point here: newly diagnosed GD, antithyroid drugs for less than 3 months. The TCR library used RNA extracted from PBMCs. The same data also contributed to another study, on T cells in Graves' hyperthyroidism and ophthalmopathy.

The starting material was peripheral blood mononuclear cells (PBMCs), obtained at new diagnosis, from a patient treated with antithyroid drugs. All receptors derive from a man aged 35-49 years with Graves disease.

The sample holds many counts of this clonotype. This rearrangement joins TRBV5-1 to TRBJ1-2, with TRBD1 matching over 10 bases. Germline assignment: CDR1 SGHRS and CDR2 YFSETQ. The CDR3 is 13 amino acids. Trimming took 4 bases from V and 7 from J; bases not matched to a gene: 4. The CDR3 DNA reads TGCGCCAGCAGCCCGGGACAGGGGTTTGGCTACACCTTC. Translating gives CASSPGQGFGYTF.

The sample holds one count of this clonotype. This could be a read error, since a much larger clone is one nucleotide away. This chain links TRBV28 with TRBJ2-7; D may match TRBD1 or TRBD2 (7 bases each). The CDR3 runs to 15 residues. Germline assignment: CDR1 MDHEN and CDR2 SYDVKM. V dropped 3 bases and J dropped 6 bases, with 18 bases sitting between them. CDR3 region: CASSLGGNRGLEQYF. The DNA for the CDR3 is TGTGCCAGCAGTTTGGGGGGGAACAGGGGCCTCGAGCAGTACTTC.

This clonotype occurred many times. V and J are TRBV2 and TRBJ2-2; no clear D gene. The V gene's germline CDR1 is SNHLY and CDR2 FYNNEI. V gave up 10 bases and J gave up 7 bases, with 19 bases separating them. The CDR3 is 14 residues long. CDR3 region: CATPGEGTGGELFF. The CDR3 DNA reads as TGTGCCACCCCTGGAGAAGGAACGGGCGGGGAGCTGTTTTTT.

This clonotype was seen ten or more times. The chain uses TRBV20-1 and TRBJ2-5; 8 positions match TRBD2. CDR3 length: 11 residues. After removal of 5 bases from V and 5 bases from J, the junction contained 1 base not matched to a gene. Germline V lookup: CDR1 DFQATT, CDR2 SNEGSKA (reference sequence). The CDR3 is CSARLAETQYF. CDR3 coding DNA: TGCAGTGCTCGACTAGCGGAGACCCAGTACTTC.

The chain joins TRBV28 to TRBJ1-1, with TRBD1 as a possible D gene (5 bases). CDR3 size: 12 residues. Germline V gene data show CDR1 as MDHEN and CDR2 as SYDVKM. V was pared by 10 bases and J by 11 bases, with 20 bases between. This chain's CDR3 is CATKILGRSAFF. The CDR3 DNA is TGTGCCACTAAAATACTGGGGCGTTCGGCTTTCTTT. The entire variable domain, with the rest obtained from reference TRBV28 and TRBJ1-1, is as follows: DVKVTQSSRYLVKRTGEKVFLECVQDMDHENMFWYRQDPGLGLRLIYFSYDVKMKEKGDIPEGYSVSREKKERFSLILESASTNQTSMYLCATKILGRSAFFGQGTRLTVV.

This clonotype was seen repeatedly, ten times or more. The chain uses TRBV11-1 and TRBJ2-7; a weak D match, TRBD1 (6 bases). Germline CDR1 and CDR2: SGHAT and FQDESV (reference sequence). The germline V and J ends were trimmed by 5 bases and 5 bases, with 16 bases remaining between them. This CDR3 is 14 amino acids long. CDR3 sequence (DNA): TGTGCCAGCAGCCTTAGAGGACAGTTCCACGAGCAGTACTTC. Protein sequence: CASSLRGQFHEQYF. Using reference TRBV11-1 and TRBJ2-7 for the parts outside the CDR3, the full variable domain is EAEVAQSPRYKITEKSQAVAFWCDPISGHATLYWYRQILGQGPELLVQFQDESVVDDSQLPKDRFSAERLKGVDSTLKIQPAELGDSAMYLCASSLRGQFHEQYFGPGTRLTVT.

Regarding this clonotype: This may be a read error: a much more frequent sequence differs by one nucleotide. The CDR3 DNA follows: TGTGCCAGCAGCTCATGGACTAGCGGGAATAACGGGGGGCTGTTTTTT. Translation: CASSSWTSGNNGGLFF. The V gene is TRBV11-2, the J gene TRBJ2-2; 12 nucleotides agree with TRBD2. The CDR3 loop spans 16 amino acids. Germline loops: CDR1 SGHAT, CDR2 FQNNGV.

This clonotype was recorded at least ten times. J is TRBJ2-1 and V is TRBV6-2 or TRBV6-3; the D call may be TRBD1 or TRBD2 (5 bases each). This CDR3 comprises 13 residues. CDR1 is MNHEY and CDR2 is SVGEGT in the germline V gene. V lost 5 bases to trimming and J lost 7 bases, with 12 bases between them. The CDR3 sequence: CASSEGWGNEQFF. CDR3 DNA sequence: TGTGCCAGCAGTGAAGGTTGGGGGAATGAGCAGTTCTTC.

In its sample, this clonotype was seen many times. The V and J genes are TRBV28 and TRBJ2-2; 10 nucleotides align to TRBD2. V trimming: 5 bases; J trimming: 2 bases; junction bases outside the gene matches: 5. The CDR3 consists of 16 residues. CDR1 is MDHEN and CDR2 is SYDVKM in the germline V gene. CDR3 DNA: TGTGCCAGCAGTCCCTGGACTAGCGGTAACACCGGGGAGCTGTTTTTT. Translating gives CASSPWTSGNTGELFF.

For this clonotype: A much larger clone lies a single base off, so this may be a read error. The CDR3, as DNA: TGTGCCAGCGCGGGACTAGCGGTAAAAAGTGAGCAGTTCTTC. Translated, it gives CASAGLAVKSEQFF. The chain uses TRBV2 and TRBJ2-1; 11 bases fit TRBD2. This CDR3 spans 14 amino acids. Germline V gene sequence: CDR1 SNHLY, CDR2 FYNNEI. The junction had 9 bases not matched to a gene; V was cut back by 8 bases and J by 9 bases.

In this sample, this clonotype turned up many times. The gene calls are TRBV2 and TRBJ2-7; TRBD1 or TRBD2 may be the D gene (6 bases each). The length of the CDR3 is 13 residues. Trimming removed 10 bases from V and 5 bases from J, with 18 bases in between. Germline-derived CDR1 and CDR2 are SNHLY and FYNNEI. CDR3 residues: CATEAWGADEQYF. For the CDR3, the DNA is TGTGCCACCGAGGCGTGGGGGGCGGACGAGCAGTACTTC.

This clonotype has a handful of counts. The J gene is TRBJ2-1, the V gene TRBV16; D is uncertain. The CDR3 consists of 15 residues. Germline V gene lookup returns CDR1 KGHSY and CDR2 FQNENV. Trimming left V 1 base short and J 1 base short, with 8 bases between. The DNA for the CDR3 is TGTGCCAGCAGCCAATTCGACTCTTCCTACAATGAGCAGTTCTTC. This sequence encodes CASSQFDSSYNEQFF.

This clonotype has more than one count but fewer than ten. The J gene is TRBJ2-5, the V gene TRBV20-1; tentatively, D is TRBD2 (5 bases). There are 15 residues in the CDR3. V was trimmed by 0 bases and J by 7 bases, leaving 18 bases between them. CDR1 DFQATT and CDR2 SNEGSKA come from the germline V gene (reference sequence). Here the CDR3 reads CSAREARERPRTQYF. The CDR3 region has the DNA TGCAGTGCTAGAGAAGCCCGCGAGCGGCCCAGGACCCAGTACTTC.

The chain's CDR3 is CASSKASGSYYNEQFF. CDR3 coding DNA: TGTGCCAGCAGTAAGGCTAGCGGGAGCTACTACAATGAGCAGTTCTTC. The rearrangement joins TRBV27 to TRBJ2-1; 10 positions match TRBD2. V lost 5 bases to trimming and J lost 3 bases; unmatched junction nucleotides: 7. The CDR3 contains 16 residues. CDR1 is MNHEY, CDR2 SMNVEV, per germline (reference sequence).

J is TRBJ1-1 and V is TRBV19; the match to TRBD1 covers 9 bases. In germline, CDR1 is LNHDA, CDR2 SQIVND (reference sequence). The trim removed 5 bases at V and 4 bases at J, leaving 5 bases unmatched. The CDR3 is 14 amino acids. CDR3 sequence reads: CASSVLTGGTEAFF. CDR3 sequence (DNA): TGTGCCAGTAGTGTACTGACAGGGGGCACTGAAGCTTTCTTT.

The count of this clonotype is one. This chain joins TRBV25-1 and TRBJ2-2; possibly TRBD1 for D (6 bases). The CDR3 consists of 16 residues. Germline V gene sequence: CDR1 MGHDK, CDR2 SYGVNS. Trimming removed 9 bases from V and 0 bases from J, with 17 bases in between. The CDR3 loop is CASKGDGGPNTGELFF. CDR3 bases: TGTGCCAGTAAGGGGGACGGAGGACCGAACACCGGGGAGCTGTTTTTT. Filled out from reference TRBV25-1 and TRBJ2-2, the complete variable domain reads EADIYQTPRYLVIGTGKKITLECSQTMGHDKMYWYQQDPGMELHLIHYSYGVNSTEKGDLSSESTVSRIRTEHFPLTLESARPSHTSQYLCASKGDGGPNTGELFFGEGSRLTVL.

The V call is TRBV28, the J call TRBJ1-5, with 7 bases that match TRBD1. In germline, CDR1 is MDHEN, CDR2 SYDVKM. J was trimmed by 3 bases and V by 6 bases; bases with no gene match: 5. The CDR3 totals 14 residues. CDR3 bases: TGTGCCAGCAGGACCGGGACAGCCAATCAGCCCCAGCATTTT. This translates into CASRTGTANQPQHF.

The chain combines TRBV7-9 with TRBJ2-4, with D possibly matching TRBD2 (6 bases). Per the germline V gene, CDR1 is SEHNR and CDR2 is FQNEAQ (reference sequence). The CDR3 runs 16 residues. Trimming cost V 2 bases and J 2 bases, with 13 bases left between them. The CDR3 nucleotides are TGTGCCAGCAGCTTAATCCTCCGGGAGTCCAAAAACATTCAGTACTTC. Protein: CASSLILRESKNIQYF.

The gene calls are TRBV19 and TRBJ2-7; perhaps TRBD2 as D (6 bases). The germline V gene encodes CDR1 LNHDA and CDR2 SQIVND (reference sequence). This CDR3 has 14 amino acids. V was cut by 4 bases and J by 3 bases, with 13 bases left in between. CDR3 coding DNA: TGTGCCAGTAGTAAGGGACTTTGGGACTACGAGCAGTACTTC. Translating it yields CASSKGLWDYEQYF.

The chain joins TRBV10-3 to TRBJ1-2; D gene unclear. Trimming took 3 bases from V and 8 from J, leaving 10 bases between them. Germline V lookup: CDR1 ENHRY, CDR2 SYGVKD. The CDR3 contains 12 residues. The CDR3 sequence: CAISDGGQGYTF. CDR3 bases: TGTGCCATCAGTGATGGAGGGCAGGGCTACACCTTC.

This clonotype turned up a few times. The chain is built from TRBV20-1 and TRBJ2-7; D gene unclear. CDR1 and CDR2 from the germline V gene are DFQATT and SNEGSKA (reference sequence). The CDR3 has 13 residues. The ends were cut back, 6 bases at V and 1 base at J, with 13 bases in the middle. In nucleotides, the CDR3 is TGCAGTGCGACCGGAGAAATTTCCTACGAGCAGTACTTC. Its protein is CSATGEISYEQYF.

The rearrangement uses TRBV5-1 and TRBJ2-7; D is possibly TRBD1 or TRBD2 (5 bases each). Germline CDR1 SGHRS, CDR2 YFSETQ. The V end lost 7 bases, the J end lost 3 bases, and 17 bases lay between the germline ends. This CDR3 spans 14 amino acids. CDR3 sequence reads: CASGRDGAYYEQYF. The CDR3, as DNA: TGCGCCAGCGGCCGGGACGGTGCGTACTACGAGCAGTACTTC.

Only a few counts were recorded for this clonotype. The rearrangement joins TRBV28 to TRBJ1-5; 8 bases fit TRBD1. Losses at the gene ends were 7 bases for V and 4 bases for J; bases not matched to a gene: 15. The CDR3 totals 17 residues. Germline CDR1 is MDHEN and CDR2 is SYDVKM. The CDR3 loop reads CASTQGWRTGWNQPQHF. In DNA form, the CDR3 reads TGTGCCAGCACCCAGGGTTGGCGGACAGGGTGGAATCAGCCCCAGCATTTT. The whole variable domain, remainder taken from reference TRBV28 and TRBJ1-5, is DVKVTQSSRYLVKRTGEKVFLECVQDMDHENMFWYRQDPGLGLRLIYFSYDVKMKEKGDIPEGYSVSREKKERFSLILESASTNQTSMYLCASTQGWRTGWNQPQHFGDGTRLSIL.

This clonotype was seen a few times. The chain uses TRBV9 and TRBJ1-2; no definite D call. The CDR3 has 15 amino acids. V lost 0 bases, J lost 3 bases, and 12 bases lay in between. Looked up from germline, CDR1 is SGDLS and CDR2 is YYNGEE. In DNA form, the CDR3 reads TGTGCCAGCAGCGTAGCCGGCAGAGGCGACTATGGCTACACCTTC. Its translation is CASSVAGRGDYGYTF.

This clonotype was observed many times. This rearrangement joins TRBV28 to TRBJ1-1, with a tentative D call TRBD1 (5 bases). V dropped 8 bases and J dropped 6 bases, with 13 bases sitting between them. The germline CDR1 and CDR2 sequences are MDHEN and SYDVKM. The CDR3 has 12 amino acids. The CDR3 DNA reads TGTGCCAGCGGCGGGGGGGGGGCTGAAGCTTTCTTT. This encodes CASGGGGAEAFF.

Comment on this clonotype: A much larger clone lies one base from this, so it may be a read error. The gene calls are TRBV6-2 or TRBV6-3 and TRBJ2-7; 8 positions agree with TRBD1. The germline V gene has CDR1 MNHEY and CDR2 SVGEGT. The ends lost 2 bases at V and 5 bases at J; junction bases unmatched: 5. The CDR3 covers 14 residues. CDR3 residues: CASSYRQGAHEQYF. The CDR3 DNA sequence: TGTGCCAGCAGTTACAGGCAGGGGGCCCACGAGCAGTACTTC.

The sample holds many counts of this clonotype. The V and J genes are TRBV7-9 and TRBJ2-5; no clear D. This CDR3 spans 15 amino acids. Germline CDR1 reads SEHNR; CDR2 reads FQNEAQ (reference sequence). The V end was cut by 5 bases, the J end by 2 bases, with 15 bases between. This CDR3 is CASSPWASPQETQYF. CDR3 DNA: TGTGCCAGCAGCCCGTGGGCCTCGCCACAAGAGACCCAGTACTTC.

V and J are TRBV20-1 and TRBJ2-7; the D gene is possibly TRBD1 (5 bases). V lost 6 bases to trimming and J lost 0 bases, with 15 bases between them. CDR1 is DFQATT, CDR2 SNEGSKA, per germline (reference sequence). CDR3 size: 14 residues. This CDR3 reads CSASKDSISYEQYF. The DNA of the CDR3 is TGCAGTGCCTCAAAAGACAGCATCTCCTACGAGCAGTACTTC.